Below, 14 T cell receptor beta chains from the same sample are listed, as sequenced in a study of identifying expanded T cells in peripheral blood. Method: immunoSEQ multiplex PCR; TCRdb's copy keeps in-frame clones and lacks some. The top ten clones hold 7% to 7.5% of a sample with about 82,000 clones, 70% to 90% of them seen once. The sample was blood. These receptors were taken from a person aged 18 to 70 in good health.

As regards this clone: Other nucleotide sequences in the sample specify the same CDR3. This chain links TRBV5-1 with TRBJ2-7; D is unresolved. The CDR3 runs to 14 residues. Between the trimmed V and J ends, which lost 1 base and 4 bases, there was a span of 12 bases. Per the germline V gene, CDR1 is SGHRS and CDR2 is YFSETQ. The DNA for the CDR3 is TGCGCCAGCAGCTTGCGTGGTGAGGTATACGAGCAGTACTTC. Protein sequence: CASSLRGEVYEQYF.

This clone was observed once. The chain links TRBV4-1 to TRBJ1-1; 8 positions match TRBD1. Germline V gene sequence: CDR1 MGHRA, CDR2 YSYEKL. Trimming took 0 bases from V and 4 from J; bases not matched to a gene: 7. The CDR3 has 16 residues. The CDR3 protein is CASSQDQNRGTTEAFF. The CDR3 DNA sequence: TGCGCCAGCAGCCAAGATCAAAACAGGGGGACCACTGAAGCTTTCTTT.

The V and J genes are TRBV11-2 and TRBJ1-3, with D perhaps matching TRBD1 (6 bases). The germline V gene encodes CDR1 SGHAT and CDR2 FQNNGV. V was trimmed by 0 bases and J by 2 bases, leaving 11 bases between them. The length of the CDR3 is 16 residues. The CDR3 region is CASSLDLSGAGNTIYF. CDR3 sequence (DNA): TGTGCCAGCAGCTTAGATTTATCAGGGGCTGGAAACACCATATATTTT.

This clone was found a few times. This chain connects TRBV4-3 to TRBJ2-3; a possible D gene is TRBD1 (6 bases). Looked up from germline, CDR1 is LGHNA and CDR2 is YSLEER. The V end lost 4 bases, the J end lost 2 bases, and 13 bases lay between the germline ends. The CDR3 has 15 residues. The CDR3 DNA is TGCGCCAGCAGCCCGAAACAGGGTTTCACAGATACGCAGTATTTT. Translation gives CASSPKQGFTDTQYF.

The CDR3, as DNA: TGCAGTGCCGAGTCGAACACTGAAGCTTTCTTT. It encodes CSAESNTEAFF. The chain links TRBV20-1 to TRBJ1-1, with no clear D. Germline assignment: CDR1 DFQATT and CDR2 SNEGSKA (reference sequence). CDR3 length: 11 amino acids. Between the trimmed V and J ends, which lost 6 bases and 1 base, there was a span of 6 bases.

CDR3 region: CASSLTDYNEQFF. Here the CDR3 DNA reads TGTGCCAGCAGCTTAACAGATTACAATGAGCAGTTCTTC. This chain joins TRBV7-9 and TRBJ2-1; D not certain. Germline V CDR1 and CDR2: SEHNR, FQNEAQ (reference sequence). The CDR3 covers 13 residues. Between the trimmed V and J ends, which lost 2 bases and 4 bases, there was a span of 6 bases.

J is TRBJ2-3 and V is TRBV18, with D uncertain. The CDR3 loop spans 11 amino acids. CDR1 and CDR2 (germline): KGHSH, LQKENI. The V gene lost 5 bases and the J gene lost 5 bases, with 5 bases spanning the gap. DNA of the CDR3: TGTGCCAGCTCATCTATAGATACGCAGTATTTT. Protein sequence: CASSSIDTQYF.

V gene TRBV4-1 combines with J gene TRBJ2-5, with TRBD2 matching over 7 bases. The CDR3 loop spans 19 amino acids. Germline CDR1 MGHRA, CDR2 YSYEKL. Germline trimming cut 2 bases from V and 7 bases from J; bases unmatched to any gene: 22. The CDR3 here is CASSQRLGSGSGLFGTQYF. The CDR3, as DNA: TGCGCCAGCAGCCAAAGGTTAGGTAGCGGGTCGGGATTGTTCGGGACCCAGTACTTC.

Judged by abundance, this clone is medium-sized (0.01 to 0.1%). The chain uses TRBV5-1 and TRBJ2-7; TRBD1 agrees at 8 bases. The germline V gene has CDR1 SGHRS and CDR2 YFSETQ. The CDR3 sequence is 13 residues long. V shed 4 bases, J shed 7 bases, and the junction held 7 bases outside the gene matches. The DNA for the CDR3 is TGCGCCAGCAGCCCCTCAGGGGACAGGGAGCAGTACTTC. Residues: CASSPSGDREQYF.

This chain links TRBV25-1 with TRBJ2-5; D possibly uses TRBD1 or TRBD2 (6 bases each). The CDR3 is made up of 16 amino acids. Germline lookup yields CDR1 MGHDK and CDR2 SYGVNS. The V end was cut by 8 bases, the J end by 5 bases, with 24 bases between. The CDR3 loop reads CASSPQGGGFWETQYF. The CDR3 DNA is TGTGCCAGCTCGCCACAGGGTGGAGGGTTCTGGGAGACCCAGTACTTC.

This clone was detected once. The V and J genes are TRBV10-3 and TRBJ2-3; the match to TRBD1 covers 10 bases. The V gene end was trimmed by 6 bases and the J gene end by 5 bases; junction bases not matched to a gene: 5. This CDR3 is built from 14 residues. Germline values: CDR1 ENHRY, CDR2 SYGVKD. Here the CDR3 reads CAIREGTGEDTQYF. The CDR3 DNA follows: TGTGCCATCAGGGAGGGGACAGGGGAAGATACGCAGTATTTT.

This chain joins TRBV30 and TRBJ1-2; D not resolved. Germline values: CDR1 GTSNPN, CDR2 SVGIG (reference sequence). The V end was cut by 2 bases, the J end by 6 bases, with 13 bases between. The CDR3 covers 13 residues. The CDR3 loop is CAWSLTLSDGYTF. CDR3 sequence (DNA): TGTGCCTGGAGTTTAACTCTGAGCGATGGCTACACCTTC.

The rearrangement uses TRBV5-1 and TRBJ2-7, with TRBD1 identical over 7 bases. CDR1 is SGHRS and CDR2 is YFSETQ in the germline V gene. J was trimmed by 3 bases and V by 0 bases; bases with no gene match: 3. The CDR3 loop spans 14 amino acids. This CDR3 is CASSLGTGGYEQYF. The CDR3 DNA sequence: TGCGCCAGCAGCTTGGGGACAGGCGGCTACGAGCAGTACTTC.

V and J are TRBV7-9 and TRBJ2-6; the match to TRBD1 covers 9 bases. CDR3 size: 19 residues. The V gene end was trimmed by 1 base and the J gene end by 0 bases; junction bases not matched to a gene: 7. Germline V gene sequence: CDR1 SEHNR, CDR2 FQNEAQ (reference sequence). CDR3 loop: CASSLGTGDGLSGANVLTF. The CDR3 DNA follows: TGTGCCAGCAGCTTAGGGACAGGGGACGGGCTCTCTGGGGCCAACGTCCTGACTTTC.